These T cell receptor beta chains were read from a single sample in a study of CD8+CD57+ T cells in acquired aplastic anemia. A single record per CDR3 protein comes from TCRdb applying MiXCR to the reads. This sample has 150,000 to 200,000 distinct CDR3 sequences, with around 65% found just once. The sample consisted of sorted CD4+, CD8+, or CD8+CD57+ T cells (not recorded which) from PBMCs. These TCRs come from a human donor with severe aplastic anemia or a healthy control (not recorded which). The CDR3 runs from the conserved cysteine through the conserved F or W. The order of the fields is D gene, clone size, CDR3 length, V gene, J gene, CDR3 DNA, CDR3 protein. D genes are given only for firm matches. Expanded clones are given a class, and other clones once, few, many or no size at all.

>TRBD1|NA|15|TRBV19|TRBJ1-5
TGTGCCAGTTTCACGACATCGGCCAGACAGGGGCCCCAGCATTTT
CASFTTSARQGPQHF
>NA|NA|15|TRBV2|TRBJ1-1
TGTGCCAGCAGTGAAGCAGGCAGGGGAAGGACTGAAGCCTTCTTT
CASSEAGRGRTEAFF
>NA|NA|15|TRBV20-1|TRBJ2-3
TGCAGTGCTGGTTTTCGCGGCGTAAGCACAGATACGCAGTATTTT
CSAGFRGVSTDTQYF
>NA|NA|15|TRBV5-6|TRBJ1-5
TGTGCCAGCAGCTTGAGAGGGGCCTGGAATCAGCCCCAGCATTTT
CASSLRGAWNQPQHF
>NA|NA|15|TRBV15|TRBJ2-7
TGTGCCACCAGCAGAGATCCAGCAGGGGTATACGAGCAGTACTTC
CATSRDPAGVYEQYF
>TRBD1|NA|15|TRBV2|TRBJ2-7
TGTGCCAGCAGCCTGAGGGGACAGATAAACTACGAGCAGTACTTC
CASSLRGQINYEQYF
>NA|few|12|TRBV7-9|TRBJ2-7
TGTGCCAGCAGTCGAAGACAGGACGAGCAGTACTTC
CASSRRQDEQYF
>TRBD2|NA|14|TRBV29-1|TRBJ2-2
TGCAGCGTTGGCGGCGGGAGCGGCACCGGGGAGCTGTTTTTT
CSVGGGSGTGELFF
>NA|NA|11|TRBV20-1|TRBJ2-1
TGCAGTGCTAGAGTCAGGGGTGAGCAGTTCTTC
CSARVRGEQFF
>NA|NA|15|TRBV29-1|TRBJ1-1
TGCAGCGTTGATCCCTACCTTGGGGGTAGCACTGAAGCTTTCTTT
CSVDPYLGGSTEAFF
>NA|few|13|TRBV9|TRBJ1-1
TGTGCCAGCAGCGTAGCCGGCTACACTGAAGCTTTCTTT
CASSVAGYTEAFF
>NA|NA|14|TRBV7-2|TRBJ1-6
TGTGCCAGCAGTCCAAGATCCTATAATTCACCCCTCCACTTT
CASSPRSYNSPLHF
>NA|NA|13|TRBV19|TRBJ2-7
TGTGCCAGTAGTCCACAGGTCTCCTACGAGCAGTACTTC
CASSPQVSYEQYF
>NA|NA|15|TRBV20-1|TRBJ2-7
TGCAGTGCTAGGGAGCGTACAGGGACAACCTACGAGCAGTACTTC
CSARERTGTTYEQYF
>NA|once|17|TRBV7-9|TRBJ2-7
TGTGCCAGCAGCTTGGAACCCGGGACAAAACGCTCCTACGAGCAGTACTTC
CASSLEPGTKRSYEQYF
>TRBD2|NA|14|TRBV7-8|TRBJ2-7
TGTGCCAGCAGCTCCGTGCGGGGGGATTCCGAGCAGTACTTC
CASSSVRGDSEQYF
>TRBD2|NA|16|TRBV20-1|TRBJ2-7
TGCAGTGCTAGAGATCTGAAAGCGGGAGGTGGCTACGAGCAGTACTTC
CSARDLKAGGGYEQYF